The sequence of this TCR beta chain was determined in a study of post-analysis software for immune sequencing data. Of note for this clonotype: Its antigen remains unknown.

The TCR beta cDNA libraries carried unique molecular identifiers. From approximately 0.95 to 9.8 million T cells, hundreds of thousands of cDNA molecules were obtained. TCRdb recomputed calls from the PCR reads with MiXCR, one row per CDR3 protein. Here the sample spans roughly 870,000 distinct CDR3 sequences, under 70% being singletons. Germline-derived CDR1 and CDR2 are LGHNA and YNFKEQ. CDR3 size: 13 residues. Study conclusions and caveats: Multiple sclerosis patients showed significantly lower normalized Chao1 diversity than controls did. TRBV segments more frequent in patients than in controls numbered about 5 and included TRBV5-6, TRBV5-1 and TRBV20-1.

The specimen was blood. The chain carries TRBV4-2 and TRBJ2-5; no firm D call. The J call may be faulty, since TRBJ2-7 better matches the DNA end. The TCR sequence derives from a girl aged 10-17 years with multiple sclerosis. The CDR3 DNA follows: TGTGCCAGCAGCCAGGACGCCTCCTACGAGCAGTACTTC. This sequence encodes CASSQDASYEQYF.